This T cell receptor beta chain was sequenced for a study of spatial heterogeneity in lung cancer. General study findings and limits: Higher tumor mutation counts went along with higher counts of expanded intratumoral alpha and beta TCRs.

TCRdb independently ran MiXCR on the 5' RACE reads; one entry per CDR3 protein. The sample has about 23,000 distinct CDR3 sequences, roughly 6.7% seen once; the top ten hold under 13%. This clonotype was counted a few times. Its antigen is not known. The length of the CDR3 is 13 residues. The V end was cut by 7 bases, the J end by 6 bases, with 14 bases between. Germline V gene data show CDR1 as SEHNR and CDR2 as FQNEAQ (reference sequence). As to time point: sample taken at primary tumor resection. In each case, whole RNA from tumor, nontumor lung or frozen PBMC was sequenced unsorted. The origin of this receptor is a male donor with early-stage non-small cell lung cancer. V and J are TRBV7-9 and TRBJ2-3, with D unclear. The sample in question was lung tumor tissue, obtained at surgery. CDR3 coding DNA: TGTGCCAGCACCCGTCTATCTCGCGATACGCAGTATTTT. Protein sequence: CASTRLSRDTQYF.